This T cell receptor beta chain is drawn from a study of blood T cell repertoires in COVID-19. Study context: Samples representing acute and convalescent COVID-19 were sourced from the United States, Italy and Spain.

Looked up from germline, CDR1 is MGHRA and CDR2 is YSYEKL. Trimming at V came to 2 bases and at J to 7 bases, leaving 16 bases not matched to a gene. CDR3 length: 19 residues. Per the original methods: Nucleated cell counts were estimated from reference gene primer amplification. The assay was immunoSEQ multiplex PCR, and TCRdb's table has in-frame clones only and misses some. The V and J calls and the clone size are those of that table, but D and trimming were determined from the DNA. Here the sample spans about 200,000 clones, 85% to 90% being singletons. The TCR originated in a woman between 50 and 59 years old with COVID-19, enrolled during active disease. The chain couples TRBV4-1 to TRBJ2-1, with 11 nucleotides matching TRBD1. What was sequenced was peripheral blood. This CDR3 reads CASSQSGQGAFFPRNEQFF. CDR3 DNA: TGCGCCAGCAGCCAATCCGGACAGGGGGCGTTTTTCCCCCGGAATGAGCAGTTCTTC.